Shown below are 17 T cell receptor beta chains from a single sample sequenced in a study of T cells in Graves' hyperthyroidism and ophthalmopathy. From RNA transcripts, TCR beta CDR3 regions were amplified. Researchers ran a first-round RT-PCR on the TCR CDR3 using the HTBI primer set. TCRdb used MiXCR to reprocess the multiplex PCR reads, holding one entry per CDR3 protein. The table records roughly 100,000 distinct CDR3 sequences, around 52% of them present only once. Sequenced material: blood. The origin of the receptors is a woman between 40 and 55 years old with Graves' hyperthyroidism.

CDR3 coding DNA: TGCAGCGTTGAAGGATGGGCCCCTGGGACAGGGGCGGATGGCTACACCTTC. Its translation: CSVEGWAPGTGADGYTF. The J gene is TRBJ1-2, the V gene TRBV29-1, with 10 bases identical to TRBD1. With V trimmed by 1 base and J by 6 bases, 14 bases remained unmatched. This CDR3 has 17 residues. Looked up from germline, CDR1 is SQVTM and CDR2 is ANQGSEA.

A few counts support this clonotype. V gene TRBV2 combines with J gene TRBJ2-2, with 11 bases fitting TRBD1. Trimming removed 6 bases from V and 2 bases from J; junction bases left unmatched: 5. The V gene's germline CDR1 is SNHLY and CDR2 FYNNEI. The CDR3 spans 16 residues. Written as DNA, the CDR3 is TGTGCCAGCAGCCCCCGGACAGGGGGCAACACCGGGGAGCTGTTTTTT. As protein: CASSPRTGGNTGELFF.

In the case of this clonotype: A much larger clonotype is one base distant, so this may be a read error. The CDR3 end shows no conserved phenylalanine or tryptophan, and so a read error is likely. The V call is TRBV7-2, the J call TRBJ1-5; the D is unclear. This CDR3 has 15 residues. From germline, CDR1 is SGHTA and CDR2 FQGNSA. Trimming cost V 6 bases and J 0 bases, with 12 bases left between them. The CDR3 is CASSPRGYSNQPQHS. In DNA, the CDR3 is TGTGCCAGCAGTCCACGGGGTTATAGCAATCAGCCCCAGCATTCT.

This chain connects TRBV5-1 to TRBJ2-2, with no clear D. Germline V gives CDR1 SGHRS, CDR2 YFSETQ. Trimming left V 4 bases short and J 2 bases short, with 9 bases between. The CDR3 is made up of 14 amino acids. The CDR3 bases are TGCGCCAGCAGCACGCCCGATAACACCGGGGAGCTGTTTTTT. It translates to CASSTPDNTGELFF. Looking up the rest from reference TRBV5-1 and TRBJ2-2 gives the full variable domain: KAGVTQTPRYLIKTRGQQVTLSCSPISGHRSVSWYQQTPGQGLQFLFEYFSETQRNKGNFPGRFSGRQFSNSRSEMNVSTLELGDSALYLCASSTPDNTGELFFGEGSRLTVL.

This clonotype has at least ten counts. The rearrangement links TRBV7-9 to TRBJ1-2; D is ambiguous. V lost 5 bases, J lost 7 bases, and 5 bases lay in between. This CDR3 has 10 amino acids. The germline V gene has CDR1 SEHNR and CDR2 FQNEAQ (reference sequence). The CDR3 bases are TGTGCCAGCAGCCCCTCTGGCTACACCTTC. It specifies CASSPSGYTF.

The gene calls are TRBV10-2 and TRBJ2-3; 8 bases agree with TRBD2. Per the germline V gene, CDR1 is WSHSY and CDR2 is SAAADI. V dropped 6 bases and J dropped 1; count of bases not matched to a gene: 15. The CDR3 has 18 amino acids. DNA of the CDR3: TGCGCCAGCAGCCAAGGCACAGCGGGAGAGCTCGGCACAGATACGCAGTATTTT. Its translation: CASSQGTAGELGTDTQYF.

This clonotype was seen a few times. The chain combines TRBV29-1 with TRBJ1-3; 7 bases are shared with TRBD1. Germline-derived CDR1 and CDR2 are SQVTM and ANQGSEA. The CDR3 contains 12 residues. V trimming: 7 bases; J trimming: 7 bases; junction bases outside the gene matches: 7. The CDR3 region has the DNA TGCAGCGCCACAGGGGCTATGAACACCATATATTTT. This encodes CSATGAMNTIYF.

This chain connects TRBV5-1 to TRBJ2-7; 9 nucleotides line up with TRBD1. The germline CDR1 and CDR2 sequences are SGHRS and YFSETQ. This CDR3 is 18 amino acids long. The V and J ends lost 4 bases and 2 bases, in that order; junction bases with no gene match: 16. This chain's CDR3 is CASSTRPGQGLRAYEQYF. The CDR3, as DNA: TGCGCCAGCAGCACCCGGCCGGGACAGGGACTGAGAGCCTACGAGCAGTACTTC.

This chain uses TRBV11-2 with TRBJ2-5, with D unresolved. The CDR3 runs 13 residues. Trimming pared 5 bases from V and 5 bases from J, leaving 12 bases between. CDR1 is SGHAT, CDR2 FQNNGV, per germline. This CDR3 is CASSTPAGETQYF. The CDR3 region has the DNA TGTGCCAGCAGCACGCCGGCCGGGGAGACCCAGTACTTC.

The V and J genes are TRBV6-5 and TRBJ1-6; D gene uncertain. Deletions cut 6 bases from V and 15 bases from J, with 15 bases between. The CDR3 length is 12 residues. Germline CDR1 is MNHEY and CDR2 is SVGAGI. CDR3 sequence: CASRISGMVLHF. CDR3 sequence (DNA): TGTGCCAGCAGGATCAGCGGGATGGTCCTCCACTTT.

V is TRBV5-1 and J is TRBJ1-1, with TRBD1 matching over 8 bases. The CDR3 extends over 13 amino acids. Germline-derived CDR1 and CDR2 are SGHRS and YFSETQ. Unmatched junction bases numbered 6, after V lost 0 bases and J lost 11 bases. This CDR3 reads CASSLGQGRGAFF. CDR3 nucleotides: TGCGCCAGCAGCTTGGGACAGGGGAGGGGGGCTTTCTTT. Filled out from reference TRBV5-1 and TRBJ1-1, the complete variable domain reads KAGVTQTPRYLIKTRGQQVTLSCSPISGHRSVSWYQQTPGQGLQFLFEYFSETQRNKGNFPGRFSGRQFSNSRSEMNVSTLELGDSALYLCASSLGQGRGAFFGQGTRLTVV.

The V and J genes are TRBV15 and TRBJ2-5, with 11 positions matching TRBD1. Trimming removed 0 bases from V and 1 base from J; junction bases left unmatched: 1. CDR1 and CDR2 from the germline V gene are LNHNV and YYDKDF (reference sequence). The CDR3 has 16 amino acids. The CDR3 nucleotides read TGTGCCACCAGCAGAGAGGGGACAGGGGGCCAAGAGACCCAGTACTTC. Residues: CATSREGTGGQETQYF.

As regards this clonotype: It is likely a read error, because the conserved phenylalanine at the end of the CDR3 is missing. The chain joins TRBV29-1 to TRBJ2-7; D remains unclear. V was trimmed by 5 bases and J by 2 bases, leaving 7 bases between them. CDR1 and CDR2 from the germline V gene are SQVTM and ANQGSEA. The CDR3 has 11 residues. CDR3: CSVPGAYEQYS. Here the CDR3 DNA reads TGCAGCGTTCCAGGCGCCTACGAGCAGTACTCC.

The chain couples TRBV10-3 to TRBJ2-5; D is uncertain. The J call may be incorrect, as the DNA end agrees better with TRBJ1-6. This CDR3 is built from 16 residues. Per germline, CDR1 ENHRY and CDR2 SYGVKD. CDR3 DNA sequence: TGTGCCATCAGGGTGGAGGCGAAAGGGTCCAATTCACCCCTCCACTTT. It encodes CAIRVEAKGSNSPLHF.

V usage is TRBV15 and J usage is TRBJ2-5; 13 bases match TRBD2. Trimming at V came to 5 bases and at J to 1 base, leaving 7 bases not matched to a gene. This CDR3 is built from 17 residues. The germline V gene has CDR1 LNHNV and CDR2 YYDKDF (reference sequence). This CDR3 is CATSPPTSGRSQETQYF. The CDR3 DNA reads TGTGCCACCAGCCCGCCGACTAGCGGGAGGTCCCAAGAGACCCAGTACTTC.

This clonotype was seen a handful of times. The chain combines TRBV2 with TRBJ2-2; D might be TRBD1 (6 bases). The CDR3 loop spans 16 amino acids. V gave up 5 bases and J gave up 5 bases, with 18 bases separating them. The germline gives CDR1 SNHLY, CDR2 FYNNEI. Here the CDR3 DNA reads TGTGCCAGCAGTTCAGGACTTCACAGGGATACCGGGGAGCTGTTTTTT. Translating gives CASSSGLHRDTGELFF.

This clonotype was detected ten times or more. The chain is built from TRBV20-1 and TRBJ1-5; 10 nucleotides align to TRBD1. The CDR3 consists of 14 residues. Germline CDR1 reads DFQATT; CDR2 reads SNEGSKA (reference sequence). Unmatched junction bases numbered 9, after V lost 6 bases and J lost 7 bases. CDR3 sequence: CSAILDRGQQPQHF. Here the CDR3 DNA reads TGCAGTGCGATTTTAGACAGGGGGCAACAGCCCCAGCATTTT.